This TCR beta chain emerged from a study of blood T cells in healthy people across ages. Ranging in age from about 6 to 95, the donors were healthy Caucasian individuals from Russia. Peripheral blood from each donor was collected in a volume of 8.5 to 10 milliliters. Study-wide results and limits: As age increased, TCR beta diversity per million T cells fell in a roughly linear fashion.

In regard to this clonotype: What it binds is not known.

Germline assignment: CDR1 SGHVS and CDR2 FQNEAQ. Trimming left V 4 bases short and J 9 bases short, with 16 bases between. The CDR3 runs 14 residues. Sample-barcoded 5' priming and a J-beta primer mix drove a second PCR of roughly 6 to 12 cycles. All samples yielded 3 million or more CDR3-containing paired-end reads. MiXCR, applied by TCRdb to the 5' RACE reads, yields one record per CDR3 protein. The sample has some 1 million distinct CDR3 sequences; 40% to 50% are singletons. The sequencing sample was made of blood. This rearrangement joins TRBV7-8 to TRBJ2-4; the D gene could be TRBD1 or TRBD2 (5 bases each). The receptor was derived from a woman aged 55-75 years in good health. CDR3 protein: CASSSPGPLTIQYF. The CDR3 bases are TGTGCCAGCAGCTCGCCGGGACCCCTCACCATTCAGTACTTC.